The present entry profiles one TCR beta chain with its context. The antigen is unknown. Depths of 1 in 200,000 to 1 in 1 million T cells were the sequencing target. TCRdb's copy holds only in-frame clones and misses some; the assay was immunoSEQ multiplex PCR. This table holds more than 200,000 clones, 60% to 80% found once. This specimen comes from a study of cytotoxic CD8 clonotypes in ibrutinib-treated CLL. Across the study: Response sampling came at median 12 months of treatment, ranging 6 to 36 months. General observations from the study: Treatment saw public clonotypes, which were uncommon, either contract or stay stable.

Cryopreserved PBMCs supplied about 2 micrograms of genomic DNA for TCR beta libraries. The sequence was collected from a human donor with chronic lymphocytic leukemia. The specimen comprised PBMCs, sampled after 12 months of ibrutinib treatment.

The CDR3 region has the DNA TGTGCCAGCATCCCTAGCGGGAGGGCGTCCCCTACGCAGTATTTT. It encodes CASIPSGRASPTQYF. The J gene is TRBJ2-3, the V gene TRBV7-2; TRBD2 agrees at 12 bases. The CDR3 consists of 15 residues. Germline V gene lookup returns CDR1 SGHTA and CDR2 FQGNSA. V lost 7 bases to trimming and J lost 8 bases; unmatched junction nucleotides: 10.